The subject of this entry is one T cell receptor (beta chain). Its specificity is not known. Data came from immunoSEQ multiplex PCR; TCRdb stores just in-frame clones and leaves some out. The sample yields 55,000 or so clones, approximately 82% seen once. CDR3 length equals 11 residues. The germline gives CDR1 WNHNN, CDR2 SYGVQD (reference sequence). The record originates from a study of radiotherapy plus CTLA-4 blockade in lung cancer. Study-wide background: Disease control was present in 30% to 40% of patients, and objective responses in approximately 19%.

Notes on the study in general: Per reports, early blood T cell clone dynamics, plus interferon-beta, forecast response most strongly.

The gene calls are TRBV10-1 and TRBJ2-1, with a tentative D call TRBD1 (6 bases). Sequencing was performed on peripheral blood, taken from a patient treated with radiotherapy plus ipilimumab. The sequence derives from a human donor with non-small cell lung cancer whose response to radiotherapy plus ipilimumab could not be evaluated. The CDR3 protein is CPETGYNEQFF. Here the CDR3 DNA reads TGCCCCGAGACAGGATACAATGAGCAGTTCTTC.